This passage covers 19 T cell receptor beta chains from one sample sequenced in a study of radiotherapy plus CTLA-4 blockade in lung cancer. Clones were read by immunoSEQ multiplex PCR, and TCRdb kept only the in-frame ones, dropping some. The repertoire holds about 110,000 clones, with more than 75% as singletons. This sample comprised peripheral blood, obtained from a patient treated with radiotherapy plus ipilimumab. These receptors all stem from a human donor with non-small cell lung cancer that progressed on radiotherapy plus ipilimumab. Some clones in this sample may be carry-over from other donors' samples.

The chain is built from TRBV9 and TRBJ2-5; the D is unclear. The closer fit of TRBJ2-7 to the DNA end suggests the J call may be wrong. Germline CDR1 SGDLS, CDR2 YYNGEE. There are 15 residues in the CDR3. CDR3 region: CASSAWAGRTYEQYF. The CDR3 DNA is TGTGCCAGCAGCGCTTGGGCAGGCAGGACCTACGAGCAGTACTTC.

CDR3 amino acids: CASTGWTEAFF. The CDR3, as DNA: TGTGCCAGCACCGGGTGGACTGAAGCTTTCTTT. The chain has TRBV2 and TRBJ1-1; D remains ambiguous. Germline V CDR1 and CDR2: SNHLY, FYNNEI. This CDR3 has 11 residues. Trimming removed 7 bases at V and 5 bases at J, with 8 bases between.

This clone showed up just a few times. The gene calls are TRBV4-3 and TRBJ1-6; D unresolved. Germline V gene data show CDR1 as LGHNA and CDR2 as YSLEER. The CDR3 spans 15 residues. Trimming stripped 0 bases from V and 14 bases from J, with 17 bases between. The CDR3 spells CASSQDMFRASALHF. CDR3 DNA: TGCGCCAGCAGCCAAGATATGTTCCGGGCCTCCGCCCTCCACTTT.

The chain employs TRBV4-1 and TRBJ2-5, with a possible D match to TRBD2 (6 bases). Germline V gene lookup returns CDR1 MGHRA and CDR2 YSYEKL. This CDR3 region has 14 residues. The V and J ends lost 1 base and 5 bases respectively, with 11 bases between them. CDR3 in DNA: TGCGCCAGCAGCCAAGTATGGGGGGTTGAGACCCAGTACTTC. This encodes CASSQVWGVETQYF.

The chain uses TRBV28 and TRBJ2-7, with D possibly TRBD2 on 6 matching bases. The CDR3 covers 13 residues. V lost 8 bases and J 1 base, leaving 12 bases between the germline ends. Germline assignment: CDR1 MDHEN and CDR2 SYDVKM. CDR3 protein: CASVMGGSYEQYF. The CDR3 coding sequence is TGTGCCAGCGTTATGGGGGGTTCCTACGAGCAGTACTTC.

This clone turned up a few times. The chain employs TRBV5-1 and TRBJ2-5; 8 nucleotides agree with TRBD1. From germline, CDR1 is SGHRS and CDR2 YFSETQ. V was clipped by 5 bases and J by 2 bases; unmatched bases: 11. The CDR3 contains 16 residues. The CDR3 DNA is TGCGCCAGCAGACGACAGGGGATTAGCGTTCAAGAGACCCAGTACTTC. Protein sequence: CASRRQGISVQETQYF.

This rearrangement joins TRBV5-6 to TRBJ2-3; TRBD2 aligns across 9 bases. Germline-derived CDR1 and CDR2 are SGHDT and YYEEEE. Germline trimming cut 2 bases from V and 2 bases from J; bases unmatched to any gene: 9. CDR3 length: 17 amino acids. This chain's CDR3 is CASSFFSGGGVTDTQYF. Here the CDR3 DNA reads TGTGCCAGCAGCTTTTTCTCCGGCGGGGGGGTCACAGATACGCAGTATTTT.

This clone appeared a single time. The gene calls are TRBV4-2 and TRBJ2-6; 7 positions agree with TRBD1. V lost 2 bases to trimming and J lost 2 bases; unmatched junction nucleotides: 3. From germline, CDR1 is LGHNA and CDR2 YNFKEQ. This CDR3 region has 16 residues. CDR3 protein: CASSQTGVAGANVLTF. The CDR3 DNA sequence: TGTGCCAGCAGCCAAACAGGGGTGGCTGGGGCCAACGTCCTGACTTTC.

This clone was recorded once. This sample also contains other DNA sequences that code for the same CDR3. This chain uses TRBV5-4 with TRBJ1-1; 10 nucleotides line up with TRBD1. The CDR3 runs 16 residues. With V trimmed by 0 bases and J by 0 bases, 2 bases remained unmatched. Germline V gene sequence: CDR1 SGHNT, CDR2 YYREEE (reference sequence). DNA for the CDR3: TGTGCCAGCAGCTTGGAGGGACAGGGGATGAACACTGAAGCTTTCTTT. Its translation is CASSLEGQGMNTEAFF.

The gene calls are TRBV19 and TRBJ1-1; 10 nucleotides agree with TRBD1. V was pared by 6 bases and J by 5 bases, with 9 bases of the junction left unmatched. CDR3 length equals 15 residues. Germline CDR1 LNHDA, CDR2 SQIVND (reference sequence). The CDR3 coding sequence is TGTGCCAGTAGCACGACAGGGGGCGCTTGGACTGAAGCTTTCTTT. This gives the protein CASSTTGGAWTEAFF.

This clone was seen once. The chain uses TRBV7-6 and TRBJ2-2; the D gene is possibly TRBD2 (7 bases). The CDR3 is made up of 15 amino acids. Germline values: CDR1 SGHVS, CDR2 FNYEAQ. Trimming pared 5 bases from V and 7 bases from J, leaving 17 bases between. CDR3 loop: CASSTPGGAIGELFF. CDR3 DNA: TGTGCCAGCAGCACACCTGGGGGGGCAATCGGGGAGCTGTTTTTT.

J is TRBJ2-7 and V is TRBV5-1; a possible D gene is TRBD2 (6 bases). V lost 4 bases, J lost 0 bases, and 11 bases lay in between. There are 14 residues in the CDR3. Looked up from germline, CDR1 is SGHRS and CDR2 is YFSETQ. This CDR3 reads CASSPGGASYEQYF. The CDR3 region has the DNA TGCGCCAGCAGCCCTGGCGGGGCCTCCTACGAGCAGTACTTC.

This clone was picked up one time. This chain uses TRBV18 with TRBJ2-7; weak D call: TRBD1 (5 bases). The germline V and J ends were trimmed by 9 bases and 6 bases, with 15 bases remaining between them. In germline, CDR1 is KGHSH, CDR2 LQKENI. This CDR3 region has 12 residues. In DNA form, the CDR3 reads TGTGCCAGTTCCTTTTTTGGGGCCGAGCAGTACTTC. Residues: CASSFFGAEQYF.

On this clone: Compared with germline, one end of the junction differs, possibly owing to a read error. The chain carries TRBV11-1 and TRBJ2-7, with 11 bases aligning to TRBD1. The germline V gene encodes CDR1 SGHAT and CDR2 FQDESV (reference sequence). This CDR3 spans 17 amino acids. CDR3 sequence reads: CASSLDPGQGGTYEQYF. The CDR3, as DNA: TGTGCCAGCAGTTTAGACCCGGGACAGGGGGGCACCTACGAGCAGTACTTC.

In the case of this clone: Distinct nucleotide sequences in the sample also encode this CDR3. The chain has TRBV9 and TRBJ1-1; no definite D call. The V and J ends lost 0 bases and 0 bases respectively, with 3 bases between them. This CDR3 comprises 13 residues. The germline gives CDR1 SGDLS, CDR2 YYNGEE. CDR3 protein: CASSVAVNTEAFF. CDR3 nucleotide sequence: TGTGCCAGCAGCGTAGCGGTGAACACTGAAGCTTTCTTT.

This chain uses TRBV5-1 with TRBJ2-3, with D unresolved. The CDR3 is 15 amino acids. In germline, CDR1 is SGHRS, CDR2 YFSETQ. Between the trimmed V and J ends, which lost 6 bases and 3 bases, there was a span of 17 bases. This CDR3 is CASNLAVATTDTQYF. CDR3 DNA: TGCGCCAGCAACCTTGCGGTAGCAACAACAGATACGCAGTATTTT. The full variable domain, its missing parts supplied by reference TRBV5-1 and TRBJ2-3, is KAGVTQTPRYLIKTRGQQVTLSCSPISGHRSVSWYQQTPGQGLQFLFEYFSETQRNKGNFPGRFSGRQFSNSRSEMNVSTLELGDSALYLCASNLAVATTDTQYFGPGTRLTVL.

This clone was observed a handful of times. The chain combines TRBV7-9 with TRBJ2-7; the D is unclear. Deletions cut 5 bases from V and 0 bases from J, with 14 bases between. Germline V gene lookup returns CDR1 SEHNR and CDR2 FQNEAQ (reference sequence). CDR3 size: 15 residues. The CDR3 nucleotides are TGTGCCAGCAGCCGACGTTTGAACACCTCCTACGAGCAGTACTTC. Translated: CASSRRLNTSYEQYF. Filled out from reference TRBV7-9 and TRBJ2-7, the complete variable domain reads DTGVSQNPRHKITKRGQNVTFRCDPISEHNRLYWYRQTLGQGPEFLTYFQNEAQLEKSRLLSDRFSAERPKGSFSTLEIQRTEQGDSAMYLCASSRRLNTSYEQYFGPGTRLTVT.

The V gene is TRBV5-1, the J gene TRBJ2-2; 8 bases are shared with TRBD1. Germline loops: CDR1 SGHRS, CDR2 YFSETQ. This CDR3 comprises 17 residues. V dropped 0 bases and J dropped 4; count of bases not matched to a gene: 8. The CDR3 coding sequence is TGCGCCAGCAGCTTGGCCGAGGGACAGGCGATCACCGGGGAGCTGTTTTTT. It is translated as CASSLAEGQAITGELFF.

This chain uses TRBV4-2 with TRBJ2-1; 9 bases match TRBD1. Germline trimming cut 3 bases from V and 2 bases from J; bases unmatched to any gene: 5. Germline loops: CDR1 LGHNA, CDR2 YNFKEQ. This CDR3 spans 16 amino acids. Here the CDR3 reads CASSQTGQGTYNEQFF. CDR3 in DNA: TGTGCCAGCAGCCAGACGGGACAGGGAACCTACAATGAGCAGTTCTTC.